This T cell receptor beta chain was sequenced for a study of T cell clonality in common variable immunodeficiency. Whole-study results and caveats: Compared with healthy controls, CVID subjects showed increased TCRbeta clonality, mostly in about a third. Fewer deletions and N-nucleotide insertions were reportedly seen in common variable immunodeficiency TCR beta sequences.

Regarding this clone: What it recognizes is unknown. One end of the junction is discordant with germline, which a read error may explain. The read ends 3 residues early relative to the CDR3; the germline J gene fills the gap.

CDR1 is SEHNR and CDR2 is FQNEAQ in the germline V gene (reference sequence). This CDR3 region has 11 residues. Produced via immunoSEQ multiplex PCR; TCRdb's table is partial and in-frame only. Sampling found fewer than 15,000 clones, none seen once. This chain links TRBV7-9 with TRBJ2-7; D is uncertain. The sample taken for sequencing was peripheral blood mononuclear cells. The clonotype comes from a human donor with common variable immunodeficiency. The CDR3 is CSSSKSREQYF. The sequenced part of the CDR3 DNA is TGTTCCAGCAGTAAATCGCGCGAG.